The 8 T cell receptor beta chains below come from one sample, sequenced in a study of human T cells and chemical hapten exposure. Time point specified: patch test 1, 2 weeks after DPC sensitization. Noted treatment: therapeutic diphenylcyclopropenone sensitization with weekly scalp DPC. TCRdb re-derived calls from the RACE reads in MiXCR, one entry per CDR3 protein. The sample records roughly 200,000 distinct CDR3 sequences, about a fifth being singletons. Specimen: whole blood, collected in connection with sensitization to the hapten diphenylcyclopropenone (DPC). These receptors all stem from a woman aged 45-65 years with alopecia areata. Some clones in this sample may be carry-over from other donors' samples.

The rearrangement joins TRBV19 to TRBJ2-7; TRBD2 matches at 8 bases. Germline V gene data show CDR1 as LNHDA and CDR2 as SQIVND (reference sequence). Germline trimming cut 3 bases from V and 3 bases from J; bases unmatched to any gene: 4. This CDR3 region has 14 residues. The CDR3 DNA follows: TGTGCCAGTAGTATTATCGGGAGGGACTACGAGCAGTACTTC. Amino acids: CASSIIGRDYEQYF.

This chain connects TRBV11-2 to TRBJ1-4; D perhaps matches TRBD1 (5 bases). The CDR3 sequence is 16 residues long. The germline V and J ends were trimmed by 4 bases and 7 bases, with 19 bases remaining between them. The germline V gene has CDR1 SGHAT and CDR2 FQNNGV. The CDR3 sequence is CASSSLRGRGGEKLFF. The CDR3 DNA reads as TGTGCCAGCAGCTCCCTACGGGGGAGGGGAGGTGAAAAACTGTTTTTT.

This chain connects TRBV12-3 or TRBV12-4 to TRBJ2-5; 11 bases map to TRBD2. This CDR3 contains 14 residues. The V gene end was trimmed by 6 bases and the J gene end by 4 bases; junction bases not matched to a gene: 4. In nucleotides, the CDR3 is TGTGCCAGCAGCCCTGGGACTAGCGGAGAGACCCAGTACTTC. Translation: CASSPGTSGETQYF.

This clonotype has more than one count but fewer than ten. This sequence joins TRBV12-3 or TRBV12-4 and TRBJ1-1; unclear D gene. The CDR3 covers 13 residues. Between the trimmed V and J ends, which lost 3 bases and 8 bases, there was a span of 13 bases. CDR3 residues: CASSLIGGREAFF. For the CDR3, the DNA is TGTGCCAGCAGTTTGATAGGCGGCCGAGAAGCTTTCTTT.

The gene calls are TRBV6-1 and TRBJ1-1; D is undetermined. The CDR3 is made up of 14 amino acids. V shed 9 bases and J shed 0 bases, with 14 bases lying between them. Per the germline V gene, CDR1 is MNHNS and CDR2 is SASEGT. The CDR3 here is CASFFTTVNTEAFF. The CDR3 nucleotides read TGTGCCAGTTTTTTTACGACTGTGAACACTGAAGCTTTCTTT.

The V call is TRBV7-9, the J call TRBJ1-2, with TRBD1 matching 7 bases. The CDR3 has 14 residues. V lost 6 bases to trimming and J lost 3 bases; unmatched junction nucleotides: 7. Germline assignment: CDR1 SEHNR and CDR2 FQNEAQ (reference sequence). Here the CDR3 reads CASSPTGADYGYTF. The CDR3 coding sequence is TGTGCCAGCAGTCCCACAGGGGCGGACTATGGCTACACCTTC.

This clonotype was counted between two and nine times. The chain combines TRBV11-2 with TRBJ2-1; D is tentatively TRBD1 or TRBD2 (5 bases each). This CDR3 comprises 13 residues. Germline V CDR1 and CDR2: SGHAT, FQNNGV. V dropped 0 bases and J dropped 10 bases, with 10 bases sitting between them. This CDR3 is CASSLDRDLEQFF. In DNA, the CDR3 is TGTGCCAGCAGCTTAGACCGGGACCTAGAGCAGTTCTTC. Full variable domain (remainder filled in from reference TRBV11-2 and TRBJ2-1): EAGVAQSPRYKIIEKRQSVAFWCNPISGHATLYWYQQILGQGPKLLIQFQNNGVVDDSQLPKDRFSAERLKGVDSTLKIQPAKLEDSAVYLCASSLDRDLEQFFGPGTRLTVL.

The V and J genes are TRBV5-4 and TRBJ1-4, with TRBD1 matching over 7 bases. Germline values: CDR1 SGHNT, CDR2 YYREEE (reference sequence). V was clipped by 4 bases and J by 6 bases; unmatched bases: 12. CDR3 length: 16 residues. CDR3 residues: CASSARNRGGDEKLFF. The CDR3 DNA sequence: TGTGCCAGCAGCGCCCGGAACAGGGGCGGGGATGAAAAACTGTTTTTT. The full variable domain, completed using reference TRBV5-4 and TRBJ1-4, is ETGVTQSPTHLIKTRGQQVTLRCSSQSGHNTVSWYQQALGQGPQFIFQYYREEENGRGNFPPRFSGLQFPNYSSELNVNALELDDSALYLCASSARNRGGDEKLFFGSGTQLSVL.